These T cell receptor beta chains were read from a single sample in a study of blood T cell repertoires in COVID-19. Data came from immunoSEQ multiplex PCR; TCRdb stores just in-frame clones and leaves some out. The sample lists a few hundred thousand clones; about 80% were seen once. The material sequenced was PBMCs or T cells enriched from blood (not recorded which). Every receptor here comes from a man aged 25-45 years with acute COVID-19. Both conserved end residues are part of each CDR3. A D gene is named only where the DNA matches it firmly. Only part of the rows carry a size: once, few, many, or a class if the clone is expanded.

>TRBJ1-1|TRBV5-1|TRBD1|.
TGCGCCAGCATCAAAGGGACAGGGAACACTGAAGCTTTCTTT
CASIKGTGNTEAFF
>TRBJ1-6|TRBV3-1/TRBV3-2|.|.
TGTGCCAGCAGCCAATCCCCGAGGGGGAATTCACCCCTCCACTTT
CASSQSPRGNSPLHF
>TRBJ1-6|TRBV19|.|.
TGTGCCAGTAGCTCAGGATATAATTCACCCCTCCACTTT
CASSSGYNSPLHF
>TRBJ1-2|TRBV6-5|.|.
TGTGCCAGCAACACACAGGGAGCAGCTAACTATGGCTACACCTTC
CASNTQGAANYGYTF
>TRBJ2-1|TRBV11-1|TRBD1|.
TGTGCCAGCAGTCCACCCGGGACAGGGGACTACAATGAGCAGTTCTTC
CASSPPGTGDYNEQFF
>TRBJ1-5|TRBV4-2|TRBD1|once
TGTGCCAGCAGCCAAGAGGACAGGGGGTGGAATCAGCCCCAGCATTTT
CASSQEDRGWNQPQHF
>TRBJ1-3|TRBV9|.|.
TGTGCCAGCAGCGTTGCAGGCACTCACTCTGGAAACACCATATATTTT
CASSVAGTHSGNTIYF
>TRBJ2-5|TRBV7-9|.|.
TGTGCCAGCAGCCCCCGGGGATGGACAGCACAAGAGACCCAGTACTTC
CASSPRGWTAQETQYF
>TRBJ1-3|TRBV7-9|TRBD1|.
TGTGCCAGCAGCGCGACAGGGGCCGGAAACACCATATATTTT
CASSATGAGNTIYF
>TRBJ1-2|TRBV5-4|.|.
TGTGCCAGCAGCTTGGACAGGCCCGAGGGCTACACCTTC
CASSLDRPEGYTF
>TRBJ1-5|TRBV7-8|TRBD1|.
TGTGCCAGCAGCATGGACAGGGGGGGGCCCCAGCATTTT
CASSMDRGGPQHF
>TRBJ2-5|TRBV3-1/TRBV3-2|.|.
TGTGCCAGCAACCGCGGGGGCGAGACCCAGTACTTC
CASNRGGETQYF
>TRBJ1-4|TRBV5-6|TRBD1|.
TGTGCCAGCAGACGAACAGGGGGAACTAATGAAAAACTGTTTTTT
CASRRTGGTNEKLFF
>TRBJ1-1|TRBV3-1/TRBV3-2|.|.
TGTGCCAGCAGCCAAGACCCCGGGAGGAACACTGAAGCTTTCTTT
CASSQDPGRNTEAFF
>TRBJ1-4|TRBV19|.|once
TGTGCCAGTAGTACAGGAGGGCTTTCGTTGGAAAAACTGTTTTTT
CASSTGGLSLEKLFF
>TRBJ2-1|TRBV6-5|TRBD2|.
TGTGCCAGCAGACCTAGCGGCTTGGGTGAGCAGTTCTTC
CASRPSGLGEQFF
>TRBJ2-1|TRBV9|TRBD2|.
TGTGCCAGCAGCTCCCGGCTGGGCGGGGGAAGTGAGCAGTTCTTC
CASSSRLGGGSEQFF
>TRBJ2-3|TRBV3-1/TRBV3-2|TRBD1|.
TGTGCCAGCAGCCAAGGGACAGGGAGCTATACGCAGTATTTT
CASSQGTGSYTQYF
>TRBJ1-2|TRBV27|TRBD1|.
TGTGCCAGCAGTCCGACTGGACAGGTCTACTATGGCTACACCTTC
CASSPTGQVYYGYTF
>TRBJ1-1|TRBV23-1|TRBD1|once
TGCGCCAGCAGTCAAATTCTATCGGTCGGGACAGGGGTTACTGAAGCTTTCTTT
CASSQILSVGTGVTEAFF
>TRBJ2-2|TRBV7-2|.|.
TGTGCCAGCAGCTTAGGAGTTACGAACACCGGGGAGCTGTTTTTT
CASSLGVTNTGELFF
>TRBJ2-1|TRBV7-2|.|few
TGTGCCAGCAGCTTAGTAGGAGCGGTTGAGCAGTTCTTC
CASSLVGAVEQFF
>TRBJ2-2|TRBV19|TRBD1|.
TGTGCCAGTAGTATTACGGCAGGGGGCGGCGGGGAGCTGTTTTTT
CASSITAGGGGELFF
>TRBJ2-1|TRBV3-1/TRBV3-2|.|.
TGTGCCAGCAGCTGGGACAAATACTACAATGAGCAGTTCTTC
CASSWDKYYNEQFF
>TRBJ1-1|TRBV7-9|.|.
TGTGCCAGCAGCTTAGATCCAGGGGACACTGAAGCTTTCTTT
CASSLDPGDTEAFF
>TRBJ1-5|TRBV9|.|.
TGTGCCAGCAGCCCCAGAGGCGGCGGAAGTCAGCCCCAGCATTTT
CASSPRGGGSQPQHF
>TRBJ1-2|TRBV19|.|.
TGTGCCAGTAGTATAGGGGCGGGAGGCTACACCTTC
CASSIGAGGYTF
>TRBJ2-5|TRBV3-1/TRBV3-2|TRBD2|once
TGTGCCAGCAGCCTCGCGGGGGGACAAGAGACCCAGTACTTC
CASSLAGGQETQYF
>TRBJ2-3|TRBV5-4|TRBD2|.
TGTGCCAGCAGCTCCAAGCGGGAGTTAGATACGCAGTATTTT
CASSSKRELDTQYF
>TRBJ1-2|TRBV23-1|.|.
TGCGCCAGCAGTCGAGGAGGGAGTAGTGGCTACACCTTC
CASSRGGSSGYTF
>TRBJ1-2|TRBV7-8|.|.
TGTGCCAGCAGCTTAACCCCGAACCCAGGGGTTAACTATGGCTACACCTTC
CASSLTPNPGVNYGYTF
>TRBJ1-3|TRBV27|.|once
TGTGCCAGCAGTAGGGAGGGTGGAAACACCATATATTTT
CASSREGGNTIYF
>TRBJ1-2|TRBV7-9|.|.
TGTGCCAGCAGCTTAGGACAGAGCTATGGCTACACCTTC
CASSLGQSYGYTF
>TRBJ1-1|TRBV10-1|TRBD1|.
TGCGCCAGCAGGACAGGGGTGGCTACTGAAGCTTTCTTT
CASRTGVATEAFF
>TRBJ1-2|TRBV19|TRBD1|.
TGTGCCAGTAGTATCAGGGGGCATGGCTACACCTTC
CASSIRGHGYTF
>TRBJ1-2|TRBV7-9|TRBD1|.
TGTGCCAGCAGCGCGGGACAGGGCAATGGCTACACCTTC
CASSAGQGNGYTF
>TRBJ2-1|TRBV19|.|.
TGTGCCAGTAGACCGGACCGACAGAATGAGCAGTTCTTC
CASRPDRQNEQFF
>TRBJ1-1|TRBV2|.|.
TGTGCCAGCAAACTGACACCGAACACTGAAGCTTTCTTT
CASKLTPNTEAFF
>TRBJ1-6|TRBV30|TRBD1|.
TGTGCCTGGACCTTCCTGGGACAGAGGAATTCACCCCTCCACTTT
CAWTFLGQRNSPLHF
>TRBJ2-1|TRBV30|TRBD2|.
TGTGCCTGCACACTAGCGGGAGTATTGTACAATGAGCAGTTCTTC
CACTLAGVLYNEQFF
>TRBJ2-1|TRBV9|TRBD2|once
TGTGCCAGCAGCGTAGAGGGTCTAGCGGGAGGGAATGAGCAGTTCTTC
CASSVEGLAGGNEQFF
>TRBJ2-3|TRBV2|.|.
TGTGCCAGCTCAAGATCAACTAGCACAGATACGCAGTATTTT
CASSRSTSTDTQYF
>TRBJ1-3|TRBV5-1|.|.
TGCGCCAGCAGCTCGGGGAACTCTGGAAACACCATATATTTT
CASSSGNSGNTIYF
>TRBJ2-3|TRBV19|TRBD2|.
TGTGCCAGTAGTACCCGGGGTAGCGGGAGCACAGATACGCAGTATTTT
CASSTRGSGSTDTQYF
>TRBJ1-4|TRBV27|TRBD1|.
TGTGCCAGCAGTTACAGGGGGCGTCACGAAAAACTGTTTTTT
CASSYRGRHEKLFF
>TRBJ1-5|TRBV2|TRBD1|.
TGTGCCAGCAGGGAGGGACAGAATAGCAATCAGCCCCAGCATTTT
CASREGQNSNQPQHF
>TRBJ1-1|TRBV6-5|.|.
TGTGCCAGCAGACCCTCTGGGAGGGCCACTGAAGCTTTCTTT
CASRPSGRATEAFF
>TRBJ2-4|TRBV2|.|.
TGTGCCAGCGAGGAGCCCGTTCGCCGAAACATTCAGTACTTC
CASEEPVRRNIQYF